A selection of T cell receptor beta chains follows, all from one sample in a study of blood T cells in healthy people across ages. TCRdb reprocessed the 5' RACE reads via MiXCR and lists one record per CDR3 protein. The sample gives more than 650,000 distinct CDR3 sequences, 20% to 30% of which show up once; less than 3.5% is in the top ten. These records were also assigned to another study, of T cells of mothers and their children.

The sample comprised blood. These receptors came from a boy between 5 and 17 years old in good health. Both conserved end residues are part of each CDR3. The D gene is left open where the match is weak. Size is stated for part of the rows, as once, few or many counts, or as a class when the clone is expanded.

j_call clone_size d_call v_call cdr3_nt cdr3_aa
TRBJ2-1 few - TRBV12-3/TRBV12-4 TGTGCCAGCAGCTCGAACAGGGGAGGGTACAATGAGCAGTTCTTC CASSSNRGGYNEQFF
TRBJ1-2 - - TRBV29-1 TGCAGCGTTGTGTTCGGCTCCGTACGGGGCTACACCTTC CSVVFGSVRGYTF
TRBJ2-5 - - TRBV7-9 TGTGCCAGCAGCTTCTCGGGTCCACGAGAGACCCAGTACTTC CASSFSGPRETQYF
TRBJ2-1 few - TRBV20-1 TGCAGTGCTCTCCGGGAGAACAGGGGGGGTGAGCAGTTCTTC CSALRENRGGEQFF
TRBJ2-1 few - TRBV7-9 TGTGCCAGCAGCTTAGGTGATCGGGGGGCTTACAATGAGCAGTTCTTC CASSLGDRGAYNEQFF
TRBJ2-5 - TRBD1 TRBV2 TGTGCCAGCAGCGCCACAGGGGATGGGGTGTGGGAGACCCAGTACTTC CASSATGDGVWETQYF
TRBJ2-7 - TRBD2 TRBV9 TGTGCCAGCAGCGGAGGGAGGGGAGGTTGGACCTACGAGCAGTACTTC CASSGGRGGWTYEQYF
TRBJ2-3 - - TRBV4-1 TGCGCCAGCAGCGAAGAGAGGCTCGGCGCAGATACGCAGTATTTT CASSEERLGADTQYF
TRBJ2-2 few - TRBV10-3 TGTGCCATCCGAGGACCCGGGGAGCTGTTTTTT CAIRGPGELFF
TRBJ2-7 many TRBD1 TRBV28 TGTGCCAGCAGTTCACGCACCGGGACAGGGACCTACGAGCAGTACTTC CASSSRTGTGTYEQYF
TRBJ2-1 - TRBD1 TRBV20-1 TGCAGTGCATACAGAGGGGGCACACTGAACAATGAGCAGTTCTTC CSAYRGGTLNNEQFF
TRBJ2-7 few - TRBV11-2 TGTGCCAGCAGCCCAGACCCGGGTGGGGGCTACGAGCAGTACTTC CASSPDPGGGYEQYF
TRBJ2-2 - - TRBV3-1 TGTGCCAGCAGCCAAGAAAGAGTCGGGGAGCTGTTTTTT CASSQERVGELFF
TRBJ1-2 - TRBD1 TRBV29-1 TGCAGCTCTGGCGGCAGGGGGGACTATGGCTACACCTTC CSSGGRGDYGYTF
TRBJ2-3 few TRBD2 TRBV2 TGTGCCAGCAGTCGTACAACTAGCGGGGGAAGCACAGATACGCAGTATTTT CASSRTTSGGSTDTQYF
TRBJ2-1 few - TRBV7-2 TGTGCCGGCAGCGTGGACAGTGGACCATACAATGAGCAGTTCTTC CAGSVDSGPYNEQFF
TRBJ1-1 - - TRBV9 TGTGCCAGCAGCGCCGGGGGACAGAACACTGAAGCTTTCTTT CASSAGGQNTEAFF
TRBJ2-2 - TRBD1 TRBV29-1 TGCAGCTTCGAGGGGACAGGGGGTAACACCGGGGAGCTGTTTTTT CSFEGTGGNTGELFF
TRBJ2-5 - - TRBV24-1 TGTGCCACCAGCCGGGGCGGAACAGGGCAAGAGACCCAGTACTTC CATSRGGTGQETQYF
TRBJ1-2 - TRBD1 TRBV18 TGTGCCAGCTCACAAAGCTCGACAGGGACGGATGGCTACACCTTC CASSQSSTGTDGYTF
TRBJ2-3 - TRBD2 TRBV28 TGTGCCAGCGCGGGGGGGAGCACAGATACGCAGTATTTT CASAGGSTDTQYF
TRBJ2-7 - TRBD1 TRBV7-6 TGTGCCAGCAGCCTCTGGACAGGGCTCTACGAGCAGTACTTC CASSLWTGLYEQYF
TRBJ2-1 few - TRBV20-1 TGCAGTGCTAGTCTTGGGGGGGCCCCCCCGGTGCAGTTCTTC CSASLGGAPPVQFF
TRBJ1-1 few - TRBV20-1 TGCAGTGCTAGAGGGGCATCAAGGGGAGCTGAAGCTTTCTTT CSARGASRGAEAFF
TRBJ2-5 - TRBD1 TRBV7-2 TGTGCCAGCAGCTTAGAGACAGGGGTCGAGACCCAGTACTTC CASSLETGVETQYF
TRBJ1-2 few - TRBV29-1 TGCAGCGTTGAAGATCCGGCCGCGGGGCAGCGCTATGGCTACACCTTC CSVEDPAAGQRYGYTF
TRBJ1-4 many - TRBV4-1 TGCGCCAGCAGTCCTGGGAGGACAGTTTGGTCGACTAATGAAAAACTGTTTTTT CASSPGRTVWSTNEKLFF
TRBJ1-5 - TRBD1 TRBV27 TGTGCCAGCAGCTTTGAGGGGGCAGGACAGCCCCAGCATTTT CASSFEGAGQPQHF
TRBJ2-7 - - TRBV6-6 TGTGCCAGTGCGACCGGTGGGTCCTACGAGCAGTACTTC CASATGGSYEQYF
TRBJ1-6 few - TRBV7-2 TGTGCCAGCAGCCCCATGACAGGATGGTCAAATTCACCCCTCCACTTT CASSPMTGWSNSPLHF
TRBJ1-6 few TRBD1 TRBV9 TGTGCCAGCAGCCCTTTGACAGGGGACAATTCACCCCTCCACTTT CASSPLTGDNSPLHF
TRBJ1-5 - - TRBV5-1 TGCGCCAGCAGTTTTGGACAGCCTAATCAGCCCCAGCATTTT CASSFGQPNQPQHF
TRBJ2-6 - - TRBV7-9 TGTGCCAGCAGCCAAGGGGGGGACGGGGCCAACGTCCTGACTTTC CASSQGGDGANVLTF
TRBJ2-2 - TRBD2 TRBV5-1 TGCGCCAGCAGCAACATGGCTAGCGGGGCCGGGGAGCTGTTTTTT CASSNMASGAGELFF
TRBJ1-3 once - TRBV11-2 TGTGCCAGCAGCTTCAGGAGAAACACCATATATTTT CASSFRRNTIYF
TRBJ1-5 - - TRBV10-3 TGTGCCATCGGTATATATAGCAATCAGCCCCAGCATTTT CAIGIYSNQPQHF
TRBJ1-6 - - TRBV18 TGTGCCAGCTCACCGGGGGAATTCCTCCACTTT CASSPGEFLHF
TRBJ2-7 few - TRBV3-1 TGTGCCAGCAGAGGCGGGGGACAGATTAGCTCCTACGAGCAGTACTTC CASRGGGQISSYEQYF
TRBJ1-3 few - TRBV27 TGTGCCAGCAGTTTAGCACCAGCCGGGGGCTCTGGAAACACCATATATTTT CASSLAPAGGSGNTIYF
TRBJ1-6 - - TRBV20-1 TGCAGCGCTAGCTCAGGGGTCGGCTCCTATAATTCACCCCTCCACTTT CSASSGVGSYNSPLHF
TRBJ2-1 few - TRBV3-1 TGTGCCAGCAGCCAGCTGACTAATGAGCAGTTCTTC CASSQLTNEQFF
TRBJ2-7 - TRBD2 TRBV6-5 TGTGCCAGCAGTTATGCGGGGGGGGCGTACGAGCAGTACTTC CASSYAGGAYEQYF
TRBJ2-3 - - TRBV10-3 TGTGCCATCAGTGATACAGGCCTTGGGTCGGATACGCAGTATTTT CAISDTGLGSDTQYF
TRBJ2-7 - - TRBV20-1 TGCAGTGCTAGAGGGCGGGGATTAGGTTACGAGCAGTACTTC CSARGRGLGYEQYF
TRBJ1-1 few TRBD1 TRBV5-1 TGCGCCAGCACGTCCGGGACAGGGGGCACTGAAGCTTTCTTT CASTSGTGGTEAFF
TRBJ1-2 - - TRBV12-3/TRBV12-4 TGTGCCAGCAGTTCCACCGGACTTGGCTACACCTTC CASSSTGLGYTF
TRBJ2-1 few - TRBV14 TGTGCCAGCAGCCCCCGTACCGGGGAGCGGCTCGCCTCCTACAATGAGCAGTTCTTC CASSPRTGERLASYNEQFF
TRBJ2-6 - - TRBV5-1 TGCGCCAGCAGCTTGGCAGAAGAGCCTGGGGCCAACGTCCTGACTTTC CASSLAEEPGANVLTF
TRBJ2-3 - - TRBV30 TGTGCCTGGAGTAAACTTTCCACAGATACGCAGTATTTT CAWSKLSTDTQYF
TRBJ2-1 few - TRBV27 TGTGCCAGCAGTTTAGGGCCAGGGCCCTACAATGAGCAGTTCTTC CASSLGPGPYNEQFF